A single sample gave rise to the 3 T cell receptor beta chains below, sequenced in a study of cytomegalovirus exposure and HLA in healthy donors. PCR amplification relied on 60 Vbeta primers (plus 13 Jbeta primers). TCRdb's table, derived via immunoSEQ multiplex PCR, lists solely in-frame clones and lacks some. The table has tens of thousands of clones, roughly four fifths seen once. The sequenced material came from PBMCs. These receptors came from a man younger than 40 in good health and CMV-seronegative.

The V and J genes are TRBV7-2 and TRBJ1-2; the D gene is possibly TRBD1 (6 bases). This CDR3 region has 15 residues. V dropped 3 bases and J dropped 3 bases, with 14 bases sitting between them. Germline V gives CDR1 SGHTA, CDR2 FQGNSA. CDR3: CASSFSQGLDYGYTF. The CDR3 DNA sequence: TGTGCCAGCAGCTTCTCACAGGGTTTGGACTATGGCTACACCTTC.

The gene calls are TRBV19 and TRBJ1-5; 7 bases are shared with TRBD1. Germline CDR1 and CDR2: LNHDA and SQIVND (reference sequence). The trim removed 4 bases at V and 6 bases at J, leaving 15 bases unmatched. This CDR3 spans 17 amino acids. The CDR3 coding sequence is TGTGCCAGTAGTACCGACAGGGTTCTGTTGTACGGTCAGCCCCAGCATTTT. It specifies CASSTDRVLLYGQPQHF.

V usage is TRBV10-3 and J usage is TRBJ1-5; 10 bases line up with TRBD1. The CDR3 has 18 amino acids. Trimming took 2 bases from V and 3 from J; bases not matched to a gene: 10. Germline V CDR1 and CDR2: ENHRY, SYGVKD. CDR3 sequence: CAISEDGTGVSLNQPQHF. The CDR3 coding sequence is TGTGCCATCAGTGAGGATGGGACAGGGGTCAGTCTCAATCAGCCCCAGCATTTT.